Presented here are 20 T cell receptor beta chains from one specimen sequenced in a study of blood T cell repertoires in COVID-19. Clones were read by immunoSEQ multiplex PCR, and TCRdb kept only the in-frame ones, dropping some. The sample holds 190,000 or so clones, 87% seen once. What was sequenced was peripheral blood. These receptors were taken from a man between 60 and 70 years old who had recovered from COVID-19.

This chain links TRBV12-3 or TRBV12-4 with TRBJ1-4; D is unclear. This CDR3 has 13 amino acids. V lost 6 bases, J lost 6 bases, and 11 bases lay in between. Here the CDR3 reads CASSLLPYEKLFF. The CDR3 nucleotides are TGTGCCAGCAGCCTTCTCCCTTATGAAAAACTGTTTTTT.

The rearrangement joins TRBV11-2 to TRBJ2-1; TRBD1 agrees at 8 bases. Germline V lookup: CDR1 SGHAT, CDR2 FQNNGV. With 8 bases clipped from V and 15 bases from J, the junction kept 15 bases outside the gene matches. The CDR3 is 13 residues long. The CDR3 coding sequence is TGTGCCAGCCGATCGACAGGGGTCCGCCTTTTGTTCTTC. This codes for CASRSTGVRLLFF.

The chain carries TRBV30 and TRBJ2-3; a weak D match, TRBD2 (6 bases). Germline CDR1 GTSNPN, CDR2 SVGIG (reference sequence). The CDR3 has 15 residues. The V end was cut by 2 bases, the J end by 1 base, with 13 bases between. The CDR3 loop reads CAWSLMASGTDTQYF. The CDR3, as DNA: TGTGCCTGGAGTCTCATGGCTAGCGGCACAGATACGCAGTATTTT.

V usage is TRBV27 and J usage is TRBJ1-1, with D unclear. This CDR3 has 14 amino acids. CDR1 is MNHEY, CDR2 SMNVEV, per germline (reference sequence). The V and J ends lost 3 bases and 1 base respectively, with 9 bases between them. Here the CDR3 reads CASSFARENTEAFF. CDR3 coding DNA: TGTGCCAGCAGTTTCGCGCGAGAGAACACTGAAGCTTTCTTT.

V gene TRBV29-1 combines with J gene TRBJ2-3, with no clear D. The CDR3 is 11 amino acids. Trimming took off 7 bases at V and 3 bases at J, with 8 bases between the two ends. CDR1 and CDR2 (germline): SQVTM, ANQGSEA. The CDR3 loop reads CSGQATDTQYF. The CDR3 DNA reads TGCAGCGGGCAGGCGACAGATACGCAGTATTTT.

V gene TRBV27 combines with J gene TRBJ2-1; D gene unclear. V lost 2 bases to trimming and J lost 9 bases, with 8 bases between them. This CDR3 is 12 amino acids long. The germline V gene has CDR1 MNHEY and CDR2 SMNVEV (reference sequence). The CDR3 bases are TGTGCCAGCAGTTTAGGCCCGGGTGAGCAGTTCTTC. This gives the protein CASSLGPGEQFF.

This clone was seen a single time. This rearrangement joins TRBV28 to TRBJ1-1; TRBD1 agrees at 10 bases. The ends lost 6 bases at V and 1 base at J; junction bases unmatched: 2. The CDR3 is 14 residues long. Germline values: CDR1 MDHEN, CDR2 SYDVKM. The chain's CDR3 is CASRTGGWNTEAFF. The CDR3 DNA sequence: TGTGCCAGCAGGACAGGGGGCTGGAACACTGAAGCTTTCTTT. The variable domain in full, completed from reference TRBV28 and TRBJ1-1, reads DVKVTQSSRYLVKRTGEKVFLECVQDMDHENMFWYRQDPGLGLRLIYFSYDVKMKEKGDIPEGYSVSREKKERFSLILESASTNQTSMYLCASRTGGWNTEAFFGQGTRLTVV.

About this clone itself: The same CDR3 arises from other DNA sequences in this sample as well. This sequence joins TRBV2 and TRBJ2-5, with TRBD1 matching over 11 bases. CDR1 SNHLY and CDR2 FYNNEI come from the germline V gene. CDR3 length equals 15 residues. The V and J ends lost 4 bases and 2 bases, in that order; junction bases with no gene match: 3. The CDR3 nucleotides are TGTGCCAGCAGTGGGGACAGGGGGAGGCAAGAGACCCAGTACTTC. It translates to CASSGDRGRQETQYF.

This clone appeared a single time. V gene TRBV30 combines with J gene TRBJ2-7; 7 bases fit TRBD2. There are 14 residues in the CDR3. V lost 2 bases and J lost 3; bases outside the gene matches: 7. Germline V CDR1 and CDR2: GTSNPN, SVGIG (reference sequence). CDR3 sequence (DNA): TGTGCCTGGAGTCCCACAGCGGGATTCTACGAGCAGTACTTC. Its translation: CAWSPTAGFYEQYF.

This sequence joins TRBV30 and TRBJ2-1, with TRBD2 matching 7 bases. Unmatched junction bases numbered 11, after V lost 3 bases and J lost 0 bases. The V gene's germline CDR1 is GTSNPN and CDR2 SVGIG (reference sequence). This CDR3 comprises 17 residues. In DNA, the CDR3 is TGTGCCTGGAGAGTCGGGGGGTCCACGAGCTCCTACAATGAGCAGTTCTTC. The encoded protein is CAWRVGGSTSSYNEQFF.

The chain carries TRBV7-3 and TRBJ2-3; D gene uncertain. V lost 1 base and J lost 11, with 13 bases in between. CDR1 is SGHTA, CDR2 FQGTGA, per germline. The CDR3 has 13 residues. This chain's CDR3 is CASSLIDSPRQYF. The CDR3 bases are TGTGCCAGCAGCTTAATTGACTCCCCGCGGCAGTATTTT.

The chain couples TRBV5-6 to TRBJ1-5; TRBD1 matches 11 bases. CDR3 size: 17 residues. V lost 2 bases to trimming and J lost 5 bases; unmatched junction nucleotides: 9. The germline V gene encodes CDR1 SGHDT and CDR2 YYEEEE. CDR3 nucleotide sequence: TGTGCCAGCAGCTTTCGGACAGGGGGCTTAGTAGATCAGCCCCAGCATTTT. It is translated as CASSFRTGGLVDQPQHF.

The V and J genes are TRBV5-5 and TRBJ1-5; D gene ambiguous. The germline V gene encodes CDR1 SGHKS and CDR2 YYEKEE (reference sequence). Trimming cost V 7 bases and J 0 bases, with 14 bases left between them. CDR3 size: 15 residues. CDR3 coding DNA: TGTGCCAGCGCGCGAACTAGGGATAGCAATCAGCCCCAGCATTTT. Translating it yields CASARTRDSNQPQHF. Using reference TRBV5-5 and TRBJ1-5 for the parts outside the CDR3, the full variable domain is DAGVTQSPTHLIKTRGQQVTLRCSPISGHKSVSWYQQVLGQGPQFIFQYYEKEERGRGNFPDRFSARQFPNYSSELNVNALLLGDSALYLCASARTRDSNQPQHFGDGTRLSIL.

This chain links TRBV9 with TRBJ2-3; D ambiguous. Germline V gene data show CDR1 as SGDLS and CDR2 as YYNGEE. CDR3 length: 14 residues. V shed 4 bases and J shed 2 bases, with 11 bases lying between them. The CDR3 DNA reads TGTGCCAGCAGCCCCGAGGCGTCCACAGATACGCAGTATTTT. Translated: CASSPEASTDTQYF.

The genes are TRBV13 and TRBJ2-7; TRBD2 matches at 10 bases. There are 16 residues in the CDR3. Germline V gene sequence: CDR1 PRHDT, CDR2 FYEKMQ (reference sequence). Germline trimming cut 4 bases from V and 4 bases from J; bases unmatched to any gene: 10. The CDR3 nucleotides are TGTGCCAGCAGCTCGGTACTAGCGGGAACCCTTTACGAGCAGTACTTC. As protein: CASSSVLAGTLYEQYF.

The chain employs TRBV30 and TRBJ2-2, with TRBD1 matching 7 bases. The V segment lost 3 bases and the J segment 4 bases; nucleotides outside the gene matches: 5. CDR1 and CDR2 (germline): GTSNPN, SVGIG (reference sequence). The length of the CDR3 is 14 residues. CDR3 sequence: CAWRDRIFTGELFF. The CDR3 DNA follows: TGTGCCTGGAGGGACAGGATCTTCACCGGGGAGCTGTTTTTT.

This rearrangement joins TRBV4-2 to TRBJ2-3; D is unclear. V was trimmed by 0 bases and J by 7 bases, leaving 23 bases between them. This CDR3 contains 18 residues. Germline V lookup: CDR1 LGHNA, CDR2 YNFKEQ. CDR3 sequence: CASSQDQRNVGGSYTQYF. DNA of the CDR3: TGTGCCAGCAGCCAAGATCAAAGGAACGTCGGCGGATCATATACGCAGTATTTT.

The chain links TRBV29-1 to TRBJ2-5; 8 bases align to TRBD2. CDR1 and CDR2 from the germline V gene are SQVTM and ANQGSEA. V was pared by 4 bases and J by 5 bases, with 9 bases of the junction left unmatched. The length of the CDR3 is 14 residues. CDR3 in amino acids: CSVVSGGVLETQYF. The CDR3 DNA reads as TGCAGCGTTGTGTCCGGGGGGGTATTGGAGACCCAGTACTTC.

The rearrangement uses TRBV4-2 and TRBJ1-4, with D perhaps TRBD1 (6 bases). This CDR3 has 16 amino acids. V was pared by 4 bases and J by 14 bases, with 26 bases between. Germline CDR1 reads LGHNA; CDR2 reads YNFKEQ. CDR3 in DNA: TGTGCCAGCAGCCCAATGGGGGGGGGCCCGCCCTCAGACCTGTTTTTT. Translated: CASSPMGGGPPSDLFF.

The gene calls are TRBV5-4 and TRBJ2-3; 10 bases are a match to TRBD2. The CDR3 runs to 15 residues. The V and J ends lost 5 bases and 1 base, in that order; junction bases with no gene match: 4. In germline, CDR1 is SGHNT, CDR2 YYREEE (reference sequence). The CDR3 here is CASRTGTSGTDTQYF. The CDR3 DNA reads TGTGCCAGCAGAACCGGGACTAGCGGCACAGATACGCAGTATTTT.